This paragraph covers one T cell receptor (beta chain) sequence. Its antigen remains unidentified. This sample stems from a study of tumor and adjacent non-tumor tissue in lung cancer. Overall study context: Patients were aged roughly 30 to 76, roughly 9 men and about five women, stage I to III. Each sample yielded 4 million to 5 million productive TCRbeta reads on average. Study-level points and caveats: Top 100 clones took a larger repertoire share in normal lung.

RNA was extracted from bulk tissue without any cell sorting. Three rounds of nested PCR, following a modified ARM-PCR protocol, produced the TCRbeta library. TCRdb re-called the multiplex PCR reads with MiXCR, one entry per CDR3 protein. This table has under 95,000 distinct CDR3 sequences, roughly 70% appearing once. V was trimmed by 8 bases and J by 0 bases, leaving 21 bases between them. The CDR3 is 17 amino acids. The sequence derives from a man between 60 and 75 years old with non-small cell lung cancer. The sample consisted of lung tumor tissue. The J gene is TRBJ2-3, the V gene TRBV12-3 or TRBV12-4, with D maybe TRBD2 (7 bases). In DNA, the CDR3 is TGTGCCAGCGGCTTTGGGGGCGGGAGAATGAGCACAGATACGCAGTATTTT. It translates to CASGFGGGRMSTDTQYF.